This TCR beta chain is from a study of blood T cells in healthy people across ages. A second about 7 to 12 cycle PCR used barcoded and J-beta primers. From the 5' RACE reads, TCRdb called clonotypes with MiXCR, one entry per CDR3 protein. The repertoire holds over 750,000 distinct CDR3 sequences, with roughly 25% as singletons. This clonotype appeared many times. There are 14 residues in the CDR3. Germline V gene sequence: CDR1 DFQATT, CDR2 SNEGSKA (reference sequence). These data were also filed under a second study, of T cells of mothers and their children.

The sample was blood. This clonotype originated in a boy younger than 18 in good health. The chain couples TRBV20-1 to TRBJ2-5; D perhaps matches TRBD2 (5 bases). The better agreement between TRBJ2-7 and the DNA end casts doubt on the J call. For the CDR3, the DNA is TGCAGTGCTAGAGTTCCAGAGGGAGTAACCGAGCAGTACTTC. It yields the protein CSARVPEGVTEQYF.